This T cell receptor beta chain came from a study of control samples from healthy donors and cancer patients. Libraries were prepared by immunoSEQ multiplex PCR; TCRdb keeps only in-frame clonotypes and omits some of them. The table shows roughly 80,000 clones, with 85% to 95% occurring only once. CDR3 length: 17 amino acids. V gave up 2 bases and J gave up 0 bases, with 15 bases separating them. The germline gives CDR1 SGDLS, CDR2 YYNGEE. The chain has TRBV9 and TRBJ1-3; no clear D. Material for sequencing was blood. The origin of this receptor is an older woman in good health. The CDR3 sequence: CASSVVPSVGSGNTIYF. CDR3 nucleotides: TGTGCCAGCAGCGTGGTGCCCTCCGTGGGCTCTGGAAACACCATATATTTT.